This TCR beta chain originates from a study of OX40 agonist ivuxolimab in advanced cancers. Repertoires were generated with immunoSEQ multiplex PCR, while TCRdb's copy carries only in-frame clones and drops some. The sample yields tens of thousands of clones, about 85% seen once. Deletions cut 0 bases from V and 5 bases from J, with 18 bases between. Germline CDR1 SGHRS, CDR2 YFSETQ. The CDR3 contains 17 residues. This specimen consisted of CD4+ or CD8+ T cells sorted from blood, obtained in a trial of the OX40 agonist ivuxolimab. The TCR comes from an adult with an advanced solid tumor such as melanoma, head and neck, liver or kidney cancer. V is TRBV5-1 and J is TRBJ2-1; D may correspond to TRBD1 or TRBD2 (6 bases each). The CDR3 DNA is TGCGCCAGCAGCTTGGGTAGGGGGGCCCTCCTTCACAATGAGCAGTTCTTC. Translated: CASSLGRGALLHNEQFF.